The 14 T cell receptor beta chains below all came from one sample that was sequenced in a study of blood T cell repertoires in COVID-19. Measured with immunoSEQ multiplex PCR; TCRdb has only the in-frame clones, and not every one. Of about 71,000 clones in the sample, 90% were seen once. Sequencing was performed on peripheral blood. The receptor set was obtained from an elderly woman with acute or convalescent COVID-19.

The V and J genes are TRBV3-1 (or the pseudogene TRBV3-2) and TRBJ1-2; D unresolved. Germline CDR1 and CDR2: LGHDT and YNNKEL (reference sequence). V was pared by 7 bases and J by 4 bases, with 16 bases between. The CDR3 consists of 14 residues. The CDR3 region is CASNLGGALYGYTF. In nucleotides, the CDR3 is TGTGCCAGCAACCTAGGAGGCGCGCTCTATGGCTACACCTTC.

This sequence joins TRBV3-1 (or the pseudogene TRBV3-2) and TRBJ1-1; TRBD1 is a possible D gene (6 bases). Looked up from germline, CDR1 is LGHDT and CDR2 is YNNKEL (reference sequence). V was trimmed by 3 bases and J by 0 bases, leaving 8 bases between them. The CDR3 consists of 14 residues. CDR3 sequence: CASSHGQLNTEAFF. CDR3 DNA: TGTGCCAGCAGCCACGGACAGCTGAACACTGAAGCTTTCTTT.

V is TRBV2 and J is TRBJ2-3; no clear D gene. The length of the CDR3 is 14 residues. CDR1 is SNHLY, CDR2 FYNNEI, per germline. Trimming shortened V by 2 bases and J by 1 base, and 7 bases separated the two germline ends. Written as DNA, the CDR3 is TGTGCCAGCAGTGAAAGCCGCGGCACAGATACGCAGTATTTT. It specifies CASSESRGTDTQYF.

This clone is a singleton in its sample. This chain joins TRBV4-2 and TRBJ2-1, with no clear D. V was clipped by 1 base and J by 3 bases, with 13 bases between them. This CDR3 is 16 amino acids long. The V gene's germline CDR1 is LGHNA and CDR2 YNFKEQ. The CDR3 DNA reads TGTGCCAGCAGCCAAGGAGCTCAGCGCGGCTACAATGAGCAGTTCTTC. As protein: CASSQGAQRGYNEQFF.

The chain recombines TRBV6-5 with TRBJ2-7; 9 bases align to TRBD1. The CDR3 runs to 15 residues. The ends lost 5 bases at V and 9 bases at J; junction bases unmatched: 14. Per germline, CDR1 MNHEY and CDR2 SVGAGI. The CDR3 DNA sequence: TGTGCCAGCAGTCCCGAGACAGGGGGTTTAAAGGGGCAGTACTTC. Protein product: CASSPETGGLKGQYF.

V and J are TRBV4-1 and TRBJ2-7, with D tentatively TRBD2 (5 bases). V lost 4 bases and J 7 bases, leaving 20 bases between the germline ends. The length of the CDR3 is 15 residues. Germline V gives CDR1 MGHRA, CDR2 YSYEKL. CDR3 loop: CASSPFGLANQEQYF. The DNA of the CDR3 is TGCGCCAGCAGCCCTTTCGGACTCGCCAACCAGGAGCAGTACTTC.

The CDR3 loop is CASNGLAGVVGELFF. The CDR3 DNA reads TGTGCCAGCAATGGACTAGCGGGGGTTGTCGGGGAGCTGTTTTTT. The chain links TRBV6-5 to TRBJ2-2; 13 bases line up with TRBD2. Germline CDR1 reads MNHEY; CDR2 reads SVGAGI. This CDR3 comprises 15 residues. The V gene end was trimmed by 7 bases and the J gene end by 7 bases; junction bases not matched to a gene: 6.

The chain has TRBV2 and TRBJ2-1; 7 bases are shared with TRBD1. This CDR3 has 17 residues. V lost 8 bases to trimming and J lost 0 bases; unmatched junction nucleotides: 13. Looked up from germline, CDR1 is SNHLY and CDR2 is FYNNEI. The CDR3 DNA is TGTGCCAGCGGGGACAGTCCGAATTTGAGCTCCTACAATGAGCAGTTCTTC. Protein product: CASGDSPNLSSYNEQFF. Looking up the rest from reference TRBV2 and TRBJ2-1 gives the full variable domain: EPEVTQTPSHQVTQMGQEVILRCVPISNHLYFYWYRQILGQKVEFLVSFYNNEISEKSEIFDDQFSVERPDGSNFTLKIRSTKLEDSAMYFCASGDSPNLSSYNEQFFGPGTRLTVL.

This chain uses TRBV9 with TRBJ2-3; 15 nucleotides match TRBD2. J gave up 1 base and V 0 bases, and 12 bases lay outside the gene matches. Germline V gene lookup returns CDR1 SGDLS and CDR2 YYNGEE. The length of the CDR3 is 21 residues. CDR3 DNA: TGTGCCAGCAGCGTAGCGGTTTCCGGGACTAGCGGGAGGTGGCGCACAGATACGCAGTATTTT. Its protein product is CASSVAVSGTSGRWRTDTQYF.

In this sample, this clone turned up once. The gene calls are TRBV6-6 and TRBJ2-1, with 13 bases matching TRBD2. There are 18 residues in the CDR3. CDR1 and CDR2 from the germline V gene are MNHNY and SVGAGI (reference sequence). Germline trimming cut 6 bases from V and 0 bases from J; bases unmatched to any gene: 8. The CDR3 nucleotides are TGTGCCAGCAGGCGAACTAGCGGGGGGGCGCGCTCCTACAATGAGCAGTTCTTC. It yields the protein CASRRTSGGARSYNEQFF.

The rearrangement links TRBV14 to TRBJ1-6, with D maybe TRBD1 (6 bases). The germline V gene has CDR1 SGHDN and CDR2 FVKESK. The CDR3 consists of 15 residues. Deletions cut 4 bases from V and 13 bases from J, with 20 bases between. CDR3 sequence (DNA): TGTGCCAGCAGCCTTGACGGGACATCGGTCAGGCCCCTCCACTTT. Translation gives CASSLDGTSVRPLHF.

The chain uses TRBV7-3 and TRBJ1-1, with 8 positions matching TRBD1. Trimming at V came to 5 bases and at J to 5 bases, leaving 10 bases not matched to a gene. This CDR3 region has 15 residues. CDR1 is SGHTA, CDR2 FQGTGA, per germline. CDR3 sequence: CASSPDRGGITEAFF. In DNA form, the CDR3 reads TGTGCCAGCAGCCCAGACAGGGGTGGGATTACTGAAGCTTTCTTT.

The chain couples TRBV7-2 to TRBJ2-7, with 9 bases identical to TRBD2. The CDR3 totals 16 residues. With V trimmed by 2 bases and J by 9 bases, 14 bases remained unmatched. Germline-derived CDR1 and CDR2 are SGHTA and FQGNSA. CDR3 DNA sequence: TGTGCCAGCAGCTTAAGATCGAGTAGCGGGAGTTCAGGGCAGTACTTC. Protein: CASSLRSSSGSSGQYF.

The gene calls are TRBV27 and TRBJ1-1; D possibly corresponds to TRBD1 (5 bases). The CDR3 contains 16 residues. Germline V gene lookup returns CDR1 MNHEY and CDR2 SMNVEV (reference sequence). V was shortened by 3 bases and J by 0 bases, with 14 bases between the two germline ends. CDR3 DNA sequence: TGTGCCAGCAGTTTTTACAGGTCCAACTTGAACACTGAAGCTTTCTTT. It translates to CASSFYRSNLNTEAFF.